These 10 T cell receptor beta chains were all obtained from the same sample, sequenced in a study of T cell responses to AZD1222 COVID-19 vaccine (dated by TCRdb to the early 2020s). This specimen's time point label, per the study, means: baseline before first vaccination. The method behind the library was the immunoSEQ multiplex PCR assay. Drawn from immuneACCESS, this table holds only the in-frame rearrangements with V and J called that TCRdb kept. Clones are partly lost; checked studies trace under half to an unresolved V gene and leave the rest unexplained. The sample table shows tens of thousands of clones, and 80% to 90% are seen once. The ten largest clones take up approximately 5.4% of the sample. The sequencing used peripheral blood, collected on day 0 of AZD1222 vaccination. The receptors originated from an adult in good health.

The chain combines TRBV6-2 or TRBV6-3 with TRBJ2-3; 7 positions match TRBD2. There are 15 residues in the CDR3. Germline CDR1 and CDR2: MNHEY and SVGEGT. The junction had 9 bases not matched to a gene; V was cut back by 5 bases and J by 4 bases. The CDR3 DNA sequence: TGTGCCAGCAGTCGAGGACTAGTAGGCCCAGATACGCAGTATTTT. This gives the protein CASSRGLVGPDTQYF.

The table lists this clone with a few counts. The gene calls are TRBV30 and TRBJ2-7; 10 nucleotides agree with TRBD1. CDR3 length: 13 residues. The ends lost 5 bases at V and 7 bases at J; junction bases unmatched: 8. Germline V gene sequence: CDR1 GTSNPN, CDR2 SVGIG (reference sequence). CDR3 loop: CAWERQGAREQYF. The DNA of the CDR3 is TGTGCCTGGGAGAGACAGGGGGCGCGGGAGCAGTACTTC.

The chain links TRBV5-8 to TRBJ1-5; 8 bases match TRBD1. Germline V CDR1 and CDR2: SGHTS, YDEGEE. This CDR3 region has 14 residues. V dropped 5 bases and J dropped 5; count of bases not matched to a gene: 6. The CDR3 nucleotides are TGTGCCAGCAGATGGACAGGGATTGATCAGCCCCAGCATTTT. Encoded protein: CASRWTGIDQPQHF.

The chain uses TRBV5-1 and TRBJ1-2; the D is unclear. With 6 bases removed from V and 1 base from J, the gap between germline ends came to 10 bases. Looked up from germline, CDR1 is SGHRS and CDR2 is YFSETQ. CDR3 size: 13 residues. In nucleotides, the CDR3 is TGCGCCAGCAAGGTGGGAGTTAACTATGGCTACACCTTC. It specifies CASKVGVNYGYTF.

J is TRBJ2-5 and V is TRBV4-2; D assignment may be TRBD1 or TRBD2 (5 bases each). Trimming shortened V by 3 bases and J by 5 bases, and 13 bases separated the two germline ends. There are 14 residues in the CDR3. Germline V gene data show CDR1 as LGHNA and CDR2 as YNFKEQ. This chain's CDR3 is CASSHGTDKETQYF. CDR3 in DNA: TGTGCCAGCAGCCACGGGACCGATAAGGAGACCCAGTACTTC.

Here the CDR3 DNA reads TGTGCCAGCAGTTACACCGGTACAGGAGCTTCCGAGCAGTACTTC. It is translated as CASSYTGTGASEQYF. J is TRBJ2-7 and V is TRBV6-5; possibly TRBD1 for D (5 bases). Trimming left V 2 bases short and J 6 bases short, with 17 bases between. From germline, CDR1 is MNHEY and CDR2 SVGAGI. The CDR3 has 15 residues.

The CDR3 region has the DNA TGTGCCAGCAGCGCCAGGGTTTCTAACTATGGCTACACCTTC. Amino acid sequence: CASSARVSNYGYTF. This sequence joins TRBV7-9 and TRBJ1-2, with a possible D match to TRBD1 (5 bases). Germline loops: CDR1 SEHNR, CDR2 FQNEAQ (reference sequence). The V end was cut by 5 bases, the J end by 0 bases, with 10 bases between. This CDR3 region has 14 residues.

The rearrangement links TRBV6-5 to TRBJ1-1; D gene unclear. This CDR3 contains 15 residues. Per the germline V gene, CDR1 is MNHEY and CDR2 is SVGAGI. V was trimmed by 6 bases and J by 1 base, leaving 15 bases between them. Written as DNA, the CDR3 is TGTGCCAGCAGGGTTCAGGCAGTTCAGAACACTGAAGCTTTCTTT. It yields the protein CASRVQAVQNTEAFF.

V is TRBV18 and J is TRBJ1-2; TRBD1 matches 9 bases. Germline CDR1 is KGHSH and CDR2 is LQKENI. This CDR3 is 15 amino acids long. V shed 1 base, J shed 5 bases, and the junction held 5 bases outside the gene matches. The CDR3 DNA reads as TGTGCCAGCTCACCACGGGGACAGGGAATGTATGGCTACACCTTC. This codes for CASSPRGQGMYGYTF.

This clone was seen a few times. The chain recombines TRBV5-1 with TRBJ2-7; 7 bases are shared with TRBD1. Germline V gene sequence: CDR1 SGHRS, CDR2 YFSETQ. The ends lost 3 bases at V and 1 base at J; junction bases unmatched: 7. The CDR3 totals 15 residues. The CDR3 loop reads CASSYTGAESYEQYF. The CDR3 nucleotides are TGCGCCAGCAGCTATACAGGGGCCGAATCCTACGAGCAGTACTTC.